These 21 T cell receptor beta chains were sequenced from one sample in a study of CD8 T cells in ankylosing spondylitis. TCRdb independently ran MiXCR on the 5' RACE reads; one entry per CDR3 protein. The sample has about 140,000 distinct CDR3 sequences, about 6.7% seen once. The sequenced sample consisted of blood, either unsorted or a sorted T cell fraction (not recorded which). The receptors shown here come from a female donor with ankylosing spondylitis or in good health (not recorded which).

This clonotype was picked up many times. The chain couples TRBV7-2 to TRBJ1-1; unclear D gene. The CDR3 totals 16 residues. Germline V gene lookup returns CDR1 SGHTA and CDR2 FQGNSA. V lost 0 bases to trimming and J lost 0 bases, with 11 bases between them. CDR3 amino acids: CASSLAAGFMNTEAFF. In nucleotides, the CDR3 is TGTGCCAGCAGCTTAGCTGCAGGTTTTATGAACACTGAAGCTTTCTTT.

This clonotype was counted many times. The rearrangement joins TRBV20-1 to TRBJ2-3; 11 positions match TRBD1. The CDR3 covers 16 residues. V shed 1 base, J shed 2 bases, and the junction held 5 bases outside the gene matches. In germline, CDR1 is DFQATT, CDR2 SNEGSKA (reference sequence). CDR3 in DNA: TGCAGTGCTAGAGCCCGGACAGGGGGCTTCACAGATACGCAGTATTTT. This codes for CSARARTGGFTDTQYF.

This clonotype was seen more than once but under ten times. CDR3 region: CASSPGYRGDEAFF. CDR3 coding DNA: TGTGCCAGCTCACCAGGATACAGGGGCGATGAAGCTTTCTTT. This chain uses TRBV18 with TRBJ1-1; 7 positions match TRBD1. Germline V lookup: CDR1 KGHSH, CDR2 LQKENI. V lost 2 bases to trimming and J lost 7 bases; unmatched junction nucleotides: 7. This CDR3 region has 14 residues.

This clonotype has ten or more counts. The chain has TRBV28 and TRBJ2-7, with D perhaps assigned TRBD1 or TRBD2 (5 bases each). Germline assignment: CDR1 MDHEN and CDR2 SYDVKM. V lost 5 bases, J lost 3 bases, and 17 bases lay in between. The CDR3 spans 15 residues. The CDR3 sequence is CASSPPGQGSYEQYF. The DNA for the CDR3 is TGTGCCAGCAGTCCCCCGGGGCAGGGCAGCTACGAGCAGTACTTC. Drawing the rest from reference TRBV28 and TRBJ2-7, the complete variable domain is DVKVTQSSRYLVKRTGEKVFLECVQDMDHENMFWYRQDPGLGLRLIYFSYDVKMKEKGDIPEGYSVSREKKERFSLILESASTNQTSMYLCASSPPGQGSYEQYFGPGTRLTVT.

This chain joins TRBV5-1 and TRBJ1-1, with D uncertain. This CDR3 region has 13 residues. Germline loops: CDR1 SGHRS, CDR2 YFSETQ. The V end was cut by 3 bases, the J end by 6 bases, with 12 bases between. CDR3 DNA: TGCGCCAGCAGCTCAACACTAGAGGCTGAAGCTTTCTTT. Translated, it gives CASSSTLEAEAFF.

This clonotype was seen ten or more times. The chain is built from TRBV20-1 and TRBJ2-5; 9 bases line up with TRBD1. J was trimmed by 5 bases and V by 0 bases; bases with no gene match: 10. The CDR3 contains 16 residues. The germline CDR1 and CDR2 sequences are DFQATT and SNEGSKA (reference sequence). The CDR3 nucleotides are TGCAGTGCTAGAGACCAGAGGGACAGGGAGGGGGAGACCCAGTACTTC. Its protein product is CSARDQRDREGETQYF.

Ten or more counts support this clonotype. V usage is TRBV27 and J usage is TRBJ1-5; 7 bases align to TRBD1. CDR3 length: 15 residues. J was trimmed by 3 bases and V by 5 bases; bases with no gene match: 7. Per germline, CDR1 MNHEY and CDR2 SMNVEV (reference sequence). CDR3 nucleotide sequence: TGTGCCAGCAGTCCCGGGGGACAGCCCAATCAGCCCCAGCATTTT. Its translation is CASSPGGQPNQPQHF.

This clonotype was seen a handful of times. This sequence joins TRBV11-2 and TRBJ2-5; 8 positions match TRBD1. The CDR3 totals 15 residues. The V gene end was trimmed by 3 bases and the J gene end by 5 bases; junction bases not matched to a gene: 8. Germline V gene data show CDR1 as SGHAT and CDR2 as FQNNGV. CDR3 bases: TGTGCCAGCAGCTTGACAGGGGCGCCTGGGGAGACCCAGTACTTC. Protein sequence: CASSLTGAPGETQYF.

This clonotype was observed many times. V and J are TRBV2 and TRBJ2-7; D possibly corresponds to TRBD1 (6 bases). This CDR3 is built from 14 residues. V was shortened by 7 bases and J by 2 bases, with 15 bases between the two germline ends. CDR1 and CDR2 (germline): SNHLY, FYNNEI. The CDR3 protein is CASTTYREPYEQYF. DNA of the CDR3: TGTGCCAGCACGACCTACAGGGAACCCTACGAGCAGTACTTC.

This clonotype was recorded at least ten times. The genes are TRBV29-1 and TRBJ2-1; 9 positions agree with TRBD1. Germline CDR1 reads SQVTM; CDR2 reads ANQGSEA. The ends lost 5 bases at V and 8 bases at J; junction bases unmatched: 10. This CDR3 has 14 amino acids. This chain's CDR3 is CSVSPGTGTDEQFF. CDR3 DNA sequence: TGCAGCGTTTCACCCGGGACAGGGACCGATGAGCAGTTCTTC.

This clonotype was counted many times. J is TRBJ2-7 and V is TRBV6-5, with 9 positions matching TRBD1. The CDR3 spans 14 residues. The ends lost 4 bases at V and 3 bases at J; junction bases unmatched: 4. Germline V gene data show CDR1 as MNHEY and CDR2 as SVGAGI. The CDR3 loop reads CASSWDRDYYEQYF. The CDR3 nucleotides read TGTGCCAGCAGTTGGGACAGGGATTACTACGAGCAGTACTTC.

This clonotype was picked up many times. J is TRBJ2-1 and V is TRBV5-1, with 7 bases lining up with TRBD2. This CDR3 has 15 amino acids. Trimming cost V 4 bases and J 5 bases; bases outside gene matches: 9. Germline CDR1 is SGHRS and CDR2 is YFSETQ. The CDR3 coding sequence is TGCGCCAGCAGCCCCCAAGCGGGGAATAACAATGAGCAGTTCTTC. Its translation: CASSPQAGNNNEQFF.

V is TRBV2 and J is TRBJ2-7; 8 bases map to TRBD1. V lost 10 bases to trimming and J lost 7 bases; unmatched junction nucleotides: 15. The CDR3 has 14 residues. Germline values: CDR1 SNHLY, CDR2 FYNNEI. CDR3 region: CAITPRTGPQEQYF. The CDR3 bases are TGTGCCATTACCCCTAGGACAGGGCCTCAAGAGCAGTACTTC.

This clonotype turned up a few times. The chain carries TRBV7-9 and TRBJ2-3; TRBD1 aligns across 7 bases. This CDR3 is 15 amino acids long. Germline CDR1 and CDR2: SEHNR and FQNEAQ (reference sequence). Trimming removed 1 base from V and 5 bases from J; junction bases left unmatched: 6. CDR3 nucleotides: TGTGCCAGCAGCTTAGGACAGGGTGAGAAAGATACGCAGTATTTT. Translating it yields CASSLGQGEKDTQYF. The whole variable domain, remainder taken from reference TRBV7-9 and TRBJ2-3, is DTGVSQNPRHKITKRGQNVTFRCDPISEHNRLYWYRQTLGQGPEFLTYFQNEAQLEKSRLLSDRFSAERPKGSFSTLEIQRTEQGDSAMYLCASSLGQGEKDTQYFGPGTRLTVL.

This clonotype has ten or more counts. The rearrangement links TRBV6-1 to TRBJ1-4; 7 bases map to TRBD1. Germline trimming cut 5 bases from V and 6 bases from J; bases unmatched to any gene: 6. Germline-derived CDR1 and CDR2 are MNHNS and SASEGT. The CDR3 length is 14 residues. CDR3 amino acids: CASSPGGVDEKLFF. CDR3 in DNA: TGTGCCAGCAGTCCAGGGGGGGTAGATGAAAAACTGTTTTTT.

This clonotype has only a few counts. The V call is TRBV20-1, the J call TRBJ2-1; the D gene is possibly TRBD1 (6 bases). The CDR3 is 17 residues long. The germline CDR1 and CDR2 sequences are DFQATT and SNEGSKA (reference sequence). V was trimmed by 5 bases and J by 3 bases, leaving 23 bases between them. The CDR3 DNA reads TGCAGTGCTGACTTCCCCAGGGTGGGGGCCGTCTACAATGAGCAGTTCTTC. This encodes CSADFPRVGAVYNEQFF.

This clonotype was counted at least ten times. The rearrangement joins TRBV27 to TRBJ1-2; D may be TRBD1 (6 bases). CDR1 MNHEY and CDR2 SMNVEV come from the germline V gene (reference sequence). Trimming removed 4 bases from V and 4 bases from J, with 13 bases in between. The CDR3 is made up of 14 amino acids. CDR3 DNA sequence: TGTGCCAGCAGTTGGGGGGGCAGTAGCTATGGCTACACCTTC. It codes for CASSWGGSSYGYTF.

This clonotype came up many times. The chain joins TRBV5-1 to TRBJ2-7; 7 bases align to TRBD2. The CDR3 consists of 14 residues. CDR1 SGHRS and CDR2 YFSETQ come from the germline V gene. Trimming at V came to 4 bases and at J to 7 bases, leaving 11 bases not matched to a gene. CDR3 in amino acids: CASSPDPGLPEQYF. The DNA of the CDR3 is TGCGCCAGCAGCCCCGACCCGGGACTACCAGAGCAGTACTTC. The full variable domain, its missing parts supplied by reference TRBV5-1 and TRBJ2-7, is KAGVTQTPRYLIKTRGQQVTLSCSPISGHRSVSWYQQTPGQGLQFLFEYFSETQRNKGNFPGRFSGRQFSNSRSEMNVSTLELGDSALYLCASSPDPGLPEQYFGPGTRLTVT.

In this sample, this clonotype turned up many times. V usage is TRBV3-1 and J usage is TRBJ1-1; TRBD1 might be the D (5 bases). Looked up from germline, CDR1 is LGHDT and CDR2 is YNNKEL (reference sequence). Between the trimmed V and J ends, which lost 1 base and 6 bases, there was a span of 21 bases. The CDR3 is 17 residues long. The CDR3 sequence is CASSQGGTAGYGAEAFF. The DNA of the CDR3 is TGTGCCAGCAGCCAAGGGGGTACGGCAGGGTATGGGGCTGAAGCTTTCTTT.

Ten or more counts support this clonotype. V usage is TRBV20-1 and J usage is TRBJ2-3; TRBD2 aligns across 10 bases. Germline loops: CDR1 DFQATT, CDR2 SNEGSKA (reference sequence). This CDR3 spans 15 amino acids. The V gene end was trimmed by 3 bases and the J gene end by 2 bases; junction bases not matched to a gene: 5. This chain's CDR3 is CSASPLAGVTDTQYF. The DNA for the CDR3 is TGCAGTGCTAGCCCCCTAGCGGGGGTCACAGATACGCAGTATTTT.

This clonotype has ten or more counts. This rearrangement joins TRBV2 to TRBJ2-3; a possible D gene is TRBD2 (5 bases). Deletions cut 5 bases from V and 1 base from J, with 10 bases between. This CDR3 is built from 14 residues. The germline gives CDR1 SNHLY, CDR2 FYNNEI. CDR3 region: CASSPGVGTDTQYF. For the CDR3, the DNA is TGTGCCAGCAGTCCCGGGGTGGGCACAGATACGCAGTATTTT. Supplemented by reference TRBV2 and TRBJ2-3, the full variable domain reads EPEVTQTPSHQVTQMGQEVILRCVPISNHLYFYWYRQILGQKVEFLVSFYNNEISEKSEIFDDQFSVERPDGSNFTLKIRSTKLEDSAMYFCASSPGVGTDTQYFGPGTRLTVL.